A selection of T cell receptor beta chains follows, all from one sample in a study of CD8 T cells in Susac syndrome. TCRdb processed the immunoSEQ multiplex PCR reads anew with MiXCR; each CDR3 protein has one entry. The table lists 150,000 to 200,000 distinct CDR3 sequences, 90% to 95% of them singletons. The specimen sequenced was CD4+ T cells from PBMCs. Source of these receptors: a human donor in good health. CDR3s include the opening cysteine and the closing phenylalanine or tryptophan. The D gene is left open where the match is weak. Not every row has a clone size; where given, it reads once, few, many or a size class.

d_call clone_size j_call v_call cdr3_aa cdr3_nt
. . TRBJ2-4 TRBV5-1 CASSLATAGENIQYF TGCGCCAGCAGCTTGGCGACGGCAGGGGAAAACATTCAGTACTTC
. . TRBJ2-5 TRBV5-6 CASMGARQETQYF TGTGCCAGCATGGGGGCCCGACAAGAGACCCAGTACTTC
TRBD1 . TRBJ1-2 TRBV4-1 CASSQAPTGGGGYGYTF TGCGCCAGCAGCCAAGCCCCAACAGGGGGTGGCGGCTATGGCTACACCTTC
. . TRBJ2-3 TRBV20-1 CSAIKADSDTDTQYF TGCAGTGCTATAAAAGCTGACAGTGACACAGATACGCAGTATTTT
. few TRBJ1-1 TRBV18 CASSPRVGTEAFF TGTGCCAGCTCACCACGGGTGGGAACTGAAGCTTTCTTT
. . TRBJ2-7 TRBV7-9 CASSLVGRRNEQYF TGTGCCAGCAGCTTAGTGGGGAGAAGGAACGAGCAGTACTTC
TRBD2 . TRBJ2-5 TRBV27 CASSLRASGVPGTQYF TGTGCCAGCAGTTTAAGGGCTAGCGGTGTACCGGGGACCCAGTACTTC
. once TRBJ1-3 TRBV6-5 CASSYSIGAISGNTIYF TGTGCCAGCAGTTACTCGATTGGGGCCATCTCTGGAAACACCATATATTTT
. . TRBJ1-5 TRBV27 CASSSPGGHNQPQHF TGTGCCAGCAGTTCCCCGGGGGGTCACAATCAGCCCCAGCATTTT
. . TRBJ1-1 TRBV18 CASSPLDGSLAFF TGTGCCAGCTCACCACTTGACGGTTCTTTGGCTTTCTTT
. . TRBJ2-7 TRBV23-1 CASSQCYGKKTMGEQYF TGCGCCAGCAGTCAATGCTACGGGAAAAAAACTATGGGCGAGCAGTACTTC
TRBD2 . TRBJ2-1 TRBV18 CASSPDASGSSYNEQFF TGTGCCAGCTCACCGGATGCTAGCGGAAGCTCCTACAATGAGCAGTTCTTC
. . TRBJ2-2 TRBV14 CASSGPANTGDLFF TGTGCCAGCAGTGGTCCCGCGAACACCGGGGACCTGTTTTTT
. . TRBJ1-6 TRBV20-1 CSASGGGISPLHF TGCAGTGCTAGCGGGGGGGGTATTTCACCCCTCCACTTT
. . TRBJ1-1 TRBV14 CASSQVGGWTEAFF TGTGCCAGCAGCCAAGTTGGGGGCTGGACTGAAGCTTTCTTT
TRBD1 . TRBJ1-2 TRBV4-2 CASSQERGRNYGYTF TGTGCCAGCAGCCAAGAGAGGGGGCGCAACTATGGCTACACCTTC
. . TRBJ2-3 TRBV2 CASRPQGLSTDTQYF TGTGCCAGCAGGCCACAGGGATTGAGCACAGATACGCAGTATTTT
. . TRBJ2-2 TRBV10-3 CAISTGTTGELFF TGTGCCATCAGTACAGGGACCACCGGGGAGCTGTTTTTT
. . TRBJ1-3 TRBV28 CASSPPGFSENTIYF TGTGCCAGCAGTCCCCCAGGGTTCTCTGAAAACACCATATATTTT
. . TRBJ2-1 TRBV5-1 CASGSGTPYNEQFF TGCGCCAGCGGCTCCGGGACTCCCTACAATGAGCAGTTCTTC
TRBD2 . TRBJ2-1 TRBV7-9 CASSPDLAGGFEQFF TGTGCCAGCAGCCCAGACCTAGCGGGGGGTTTTGAGCAGTTCTTC
. once TRBJ1-2 TRBV12-3/TRBV12-4 CASSLFRGAQDHGYTF TGTGCCAGCAGTTTGTTTAGGGGGGCGCAGGATCATGGCTACACCTTC
. few TRBJ2-3 TRBV18 CASSPGAADTQYF TGTGCCAGCTCACCAGGGGCAGCAGATACGCAGTATTTT
. once TRBJ1-1 TRBV3-1 CASSQEPGRAFF TGTGCCAGCAGCCAAGAACCAGGGAGGGCTTTCTTT
. . TRBJ2-7 TRBV6-5 CASSYSRAGVVEQYF TGTGCCAGCAGTTACTCGCGGGCAGGGGTTGTCGAGCAGTACTTC
. . TRBJ2-1 TRBV2 CASSERWEGDSFKFF TGTGCCAGCAGCGAACGATGGGAGGGGGACAGTTTCAAGTTCTTC
TRBD2 . TRBJ2-7 TRBV5-5 CASSLGGTSSYEQYF TGTGCCAGCAGCTTGGGGGGGACTAGCTCCTACGAGCAGTACTTC
TRBD1 . TRBJ1-5 TRBV6-1 CASMAGGSYSNQPQHF TGTGCCAGCATGGCAGGGGGATCGTATAGCAATCAGCCCCAGCATTTT
. . TRBJ1-2 TRBV3-1 CASREYGGGGYTF TGTGCCAGCAGAGAATACGGTGGAGGTGGCTACACCTTC
. . TRBJ1-6 TRBV3-1 CASRPSGAKNSPLHF TGTGCCAGCAGGCCCTCGGGGGCGAAGAATTCACCCCTCCACTTT
TRBD1 . TRBJ1-5 TRBV20-1 CSARGLQGQGGAQHF TGCAGTGCTAGAGGATTACAGGGGCAGGGTGGGGCCCAGCATTTT
. . TRBJ2-7 TRBV29-1 CSVEAGDPYEQYF TGCAGCGTTGAGGCAGGGGACCCCTACGAGCAGTACTTC
. . TRBJ2-5 TRBV2 CASSGAPETQYF TGTGCCAGCAGCGGGGCCCCCGAAACCCAGTACTTC
. . TRBJ1-5 TRBV18 CASRQEVNQPQHF TGTGCCAGCCGACAGGAGGTTAATCAGCCCCAGCATTTT
. . TRBJ1-1 TRBV2 CASSEQRRTTEAFF TGTGCCAGCAGCGAACAGAGAAGAACCACTGAAGCTTTCTTT
TRBD1 . TRBJ2-2 TRBV6-1 CASRQGAIAGELFF TGTGCCAGCCGACAGGGGGCGATCGCCGGGGAGCTGTTTTTT
. . TRBJ1-1 TRBV7-9 CASSLALGAGTEAFF TGTGCCAGCAGCTTAGCGTTGGGCGCGGGTACTGAAGCTTTCTTT
. . TRBJ2-7 TRBV29-1 CSVEGTSYEQYF TGCAGCGTTGAAGGGACAAGCTACGAGCAGTACTTC
TRBD1 . TRBJ1-5 TRBV3-1 CASSQDLAGGGQPQHF TGTGCCAGCAGCCAAGATTTGGCAGGGGGAGGTCAGCCCCAGCATTTT
TRBD1 . TRBJ1-1 TRBV4-1 CASSQEQGITEAFF TGCGCCAGCAGCCAAGAACAGGGGATCACTGAAGCTTTCTTT
. . TRBJ2-2 TRBV9 CASSVDRNTGELFF TGTGCCAGCAGCGTAGACAGGAACACCGGGGAGCTGTTTTTT
. . TRBJ2-4 TRBV20-1 CSGDLAKNIQYF TGCAGTGGGGATCTAGCCAAAAACATTCAGTACTTC
. . TRBJ2-7 TRBV6-6 CASSYPPGYEQYF TGTGCCAGCAGTTACCCCCCTGGCTACGAGCAGTACTTC
. . TRBJ2-1 TRBV7-2 CASSLRRYNEQFF TGTGCCAGCAGCTTACGCAGGTACAATGAGCAGTTCTTC
. . TRBJ2-5 TRBV19 CASTRTTGETQYF TGTGCCAGTACCCGAACTACCGGAGAGACCCAGTACTTC
TRBD1 . TRBJ1-2 TRBV29-1 CSVARQGANVGGYTF TGCAGCGTTGCCAGACAGGGGGCTAATGTTGGTGGCTACACCTTC
TRBD2 . TRBJ2-5 TRBV6-4 CARSGTSGKETQYF TGTGCCAGATCCGGGACTAGCGGGAAAGAGACCCAGTACTTC
. few TRBJ1-3 TRBV19 CASSIIGTGNTIYF TGTGCCAGTAGTATAATCGGGACTGGAAACACCATATATTTT
. . TRBJ2-1 TRBV21-1 CASSKGGFF TGTGCCAGCAGCAAGGGAGGGTTCTTC
. . TRBJ2-1 TRBV3-1 CASSFFSEGEQFF TGTGCCAGCAGCTTCTTCAGCGAGGGCGAGCAGTTCTTC
. once TRBJ1-2 TRBV3-1 CASSLRIGPYGYTF TGTGCCAGCAGCCTAAGGATTGGGCCTTATGGCTACACCTTC
TRBD2 . TRBJ2-5 TRBV7-3 CASSPRGDSETQYF TGTGCCAGCAGCCCCCGGGGGGATTCAGAGACCCAGTACTTC
. . TRBJ2-3 TRBV15 CATSRDGSGAGTDTQYF TGTGCCACCAGCAGAGATGGGTCGGGGGCTGGAACAGATACGCAGTATTTT
. . TRBJ1-2 TRBV5-1 CASSLAPGRRYGYTF TGCGCCAGCAGCTTGGCCCCGGGGCGAAGGTATGGCTACACCTTC
TRBD1 once TRBJ1-2 TRBV19 CASTTGGHGYTF TGTGCCAGTACAACAGGGGGACATGGCTACACCTTC
. . TRBJ1-2 TRBV2 CASRVDSGGYTF TGTGCCTCCCGAGTCGACAGTGGTGGCTACACCTTC
. . TRBJ1-1 TRBV30 CAWSAIGHEREGGLGAFF TGTGCCTGGAGTGCCATAGGACATGAGAGGGAAGGAGGATTGGGAGCTTTCTTT